This TCR beta chain was captured by sequencing in a study of blood T cells in healthy people across ages. In germline, CDR1 is SGHTA, CDR2 FQGTGA. The length of the CDR3 is 16 residues. The ends were cut back, 4 bases at V and 6 bases at J, with 19 bases in the middle. Then a second PCR, running roughly 7 to 12 cycles, was carried out with a sample-barcoded 5' primer and a J-beta primer mix. MiXCR, run by TCRdb on the 5' RACE reads, gives a single entry per CDR3 protein. There are approximately 1.5 million distinct CDR3 sequences in the sample; approximately 43% occur only once, and more than 4% lies in the top ten. The donors, all healthy, were Caucasians living in Russia, aged about 6 to 90.

Input material: blood. This TCR came from a young woman in good health. V and J are TRBV7-3 and TRBJ2-4; the D call may be TRBD1 or TRBD2 (6 bases each). The CDR3 protein is CASSSTDTGAGNIQYF. The CDR3 coding sequence is TGTGCCAGCAGCTCCACCGACACGGGGGCTGGAAACATTCAGTACTTC.